This is a list of T cell receptor beta chains from one sample in a study of tissue T cells after allogeneic stem cell transplantation. Clones were sequenced by immunoSEQ multiplex PCR, and TCRdb holds only the in-frame ones, with some missing. The table lists 5,000 to 7,000 clones, about 82% of them singletons, with around 5.5% in the top ten. Specimen: blood, collected before transplantation. These receptors all come from a man aged 40-75 years who later had graft-versus-host disease after an allogeneic stem cell transplant. CDR3s include the opening cysteine and the closing phenylalanine or tryptophan. Each record gives: V gene, J gene, clone size, D gene, CDR3 DNA, CDR3 protein. The D gene is left open where the match is weak. Expanded clones are given a class, and other clones once, few, many or no size at all.

v_call: TRBV5-8; j_call: TRBJ1-5; clone_size: .; d_call: .; cdr3_nt: TGTGCCAGCAGCCCGGGGACTGGCTGGCAGCCCCAGCATTTT; cdr3_aa: CASSPGTGWQPQHF
v_call: TRBV27; j_call: TRBJ2-1; clone_size: .; d_call: .; cdr3_nt: TGTGCCAGCAGTCGGCCGATGGCCAATGAGCAGTTCTTC; cdr3_aa: CASSRPMANEQFF
v_call: TRBV6-5; j_call: TRBJ1-6; clone_size: once; d_call: .; cdr3_nt: TGTGCCAGCAGAGACAGGAGCTCCTATAATTCACCCCTCCACTTT; cdr3_aa: CASRDRSSYNSPLHF
v_call: TRBV30; j_call: TRBJ1-5; clone_size: .; d_call: .; cdr3_nt: TGTGCCTGGAGTGTAGACCTTCCAATTCAGCCCCAGCATTTT; cdr3_aa: CAWSVDLPIQPQHF
v_call: TRBV4-1; j_call: TRBJ1-1; clone_size: few; d_call: TRBD1; cdr3_nt: TGCGCCAGCAGCCAAGAGGGGGACAGGGCCGCTTTCTTT; cdr3_aa: CASSQEGDRAAFF
v_call: TRBV10-2; j_call: TRBJ2-1; clone_size: .; d_call: .; cdr3_nt: TGCGCCAGCACCCAGTCGGGAAAGAATGAGCAGTTCTTC; cdr3_aa: CASTQSGKNEQFF
v_call: TRBV6-5; j_call: TRBJ2-1; clone_size: .; d_call: .; cdr3_nt: TGTGCCAGCAGTCGGACCGGGACTGTCCCTCGGGAGCAGTTCTTC; cdr3_aa: CASSRTGTVPREQFF
v_call: TRBV19; j_call: TRBJ1-1; clone_size: .; d_call: .; cdr3_nt: TGTGCCAGTAGTATCGGGTTAAGGAGAATTGAAGCTTTCTTT; cdr3_aa: CASSIGLRRIEAFF
v_call: TRBV5-1; j_call: TRBJ1-5; clone_size: few; d_call: .; cdr3_nt: TGCGCCAGCAGCTCGGAGGGGGATCAGCCCCAGCATTTT; cdr3_aa: CASSSEGDQPQHF
v_call: TRBV15; j_call: TRBJ2-5; clone_size: .; d_call: .; cdr3_nt: TGTGCCACCAGCAGAGATCAGGGGGAGACCCAGTACTTC; cdr3_aa: CATSRDQGETQYF
v_call: TRBV30; j_call: TRBJ1-6; clone_size: .; d_call: .; cdr3_nt: TGTGCCTGGAGTGTTATATATTCACCCCTCCACTTT; cdr3_aa: CAWSVIYSPLHF
v_call: TRBV7-9; j_call: TRBJ2-5; clone_size: .; d_call: TRBD1; cdr3_nt: TGTGCCAGCAGCGGCCCTGCTTCCGGGACAGGGTCAAAAGAGACCCAGTACTTC; cdr3_aa: CASSGPASGTGSKETQYF
v_call: TRBV27; j_call: TRBJ1-5; clone_size: .; d_call: TRBD1; cdr3_nt: TGTGCCAGCAGTCCGACAGGGAGCAATCAGCCCCAGCATTTT; cdr3_aa: CASSPTGSNQPQHF
v_call: TRBV3-1/TRBV3-2; j_call: TRBJ2-7; clone_size: .; d_call: .; cdr3_nt: TGTGCCAGCAGCCAAGGCGGGGGCCTTCCCTACGAGCAGTACTTC; cdr3_aa: CASSQGGGLPYEQYF
v_call: TRBV11-3; j_call: TRBJ2-3; clone_size: .; d_call: TRBD2; cdr3_nt: TGTGCCAGCAGCTTAGTGGCGTATTTGTCTGCGGGGGGTAGCACAGATACGCAGTATTTT; cdr3_aa: CASSLVAYLSAGGSTDTQYF
v_call: TRBV14; j_call: TRBJ1-1; clone_size: .; d_call: TRBD1; cdr3_nt: TGTGCCAGCAGCCGCCTCTCTAACAGGGGGTTGCTGAACACTGAAGCTTTCTTT; cdr3_aa: CASSRLSNRGLLNTEAFF
v_call: TRBV7-8; j_call: TRBJ2-1; clone_size: .; d_call: .; cdr3_nt: TGTGCCAGCAGCTTAGATCAGGGTACGGTTAAGGAGTTCTTC; cdr3_aa: CASSLDQGTVKEFF
v_call: TRBV7-9; j_call: TRBJ1-2; clone_size: few; d_call: .; cdr3_nt: TGTGCCAGCAGCTTAGTTGGGCCGGGATTAGGCTACACCTTC; cdr3_aa: CASSLVGPGLGYTF
v_call: TRBV19; j_call: TRBJ2-5; clone_size: .; d_call: TRBD1; cdr3_nt: TGTGCCAGTAGTTCCACCGCCGGGACAGAAGAGACCCAGTACTTC; cdr3_aa: CASSSTAGTEETQYF
v_call: TRBV7-2; j_call: TRBJ2-7; clone_size: .; d_call: TRBD2; cdr3_nt: TGTGCCAGCAGCTTAGAGGCTAGCGGGGCCTACGAGCAGTACTTC; cdr3_aa: CASSLEASGAYEQYF
v_call: TRBV4-1; j_call: TRBJ2-2; clone_size: .; d_call: .; cdr3_nt: TGCGCCAGCAGCCTGGGCGACTACATCGGGGAGCTGTTTTTT; cdr3_aa: CASSLGDYIGELFF
v_call: TRBV6-1; j_call: TRBJ2-5; clone_size: .; d_call: .; cdr3_nt: TGTGCCAGCAGTGATCTCTTTCCCAGGGGTCAAGAGACCCAGTACTTC; cdr3_aa: CASSDLFPRGQETQYF
v_call: TRBV9; j_call: TRBJ2-1; clone_size: .; d_call: TRBD2; cdr3_nt: TGTGCCAGCAGCGCCCCAGCGGGGGGGAGGAATGAGCAGTTCTTC; cdr3_aa: CASSAPAGGRNEQFF
v_call: TRBV5-4; j_call: TRBJ1-3; clone_size: .; d_call: .; cdr3_nt: TGTGCCAGCAGCTTAGATGGAAACACCATATATTTT; cdr3_aa: CASSLDGNTIYF
v_call: TRBV9; j_call: TRBJ2-3; clone_size: .; d_call: .; cdr3_nt: TGTGCCAGCAGCGTATCACGTTCTGTGGAGGAGCACACAGATACGCAGTATTTT; cdr3_aa: CASSVSRSVEEHTDTQYF
v_call: TRBV11-1; j_call: TRBJ2-7; clone_size: .; d_call: .; cdr3_nt: TGTGCCAGCAGCTTCGGCGCCAGCTCCTACGAGCAGTACTTC; cdr3_aa: CASSFGASSYEQYF
v_call: TRBV10-3; j_call: TRBJ2-3; clone_size: once; d_call: .; cdr3_nt: TGTGCCATCAGTGAGTCGACTAATGGCGGAGATACGCAGTATTTT; cdr3_aa: CAISESTNGGDTQYF
v_call: TRBV12-3/TRBV12-4; j_call: TRBJ2-7; clone_size: few; d_call: .; cdr3_nt: TGTGCCAGCAGTCGCCGGGGCGCCTACGAGCAGTACTTC; cdr3_aa: CASSRRGAYEQYF
v_call: TRBV19; j_call: TRBJ2-7; clone_size: .; d_call: .; cdr3_nt: TGTGCCAGTAGTAGCGGGGAAGGAGGGACCTACGAGCAGTACTTC; cdr3_aa: CASSSGEGGTYEQYF
v_call: TRBV2; j_call: TRBJ1-5; clone_size: .; d_call: .; cdr3_nt: TGTGCCAGCAGTGAAGCGTATGGCCAGGCGGAGCAGCCCCAGCATTTT; cdr3_aa: CASSEAYGQAEQPQHF
v_call: TRBV5-8; j_call: TRBJ1-5; clone_size: .; d_call: .; cdr3_nt: TGTGCCAGCACCCAGGTCACAGAGTTGTATCAGCCCCAGCATTTT; cdr3_aa: CASTQVTELYQPQHF
v_call: TRBV27; j_call: TRBJ1-6; clone_size: .; d_call: TRBD1; cdr3_nt: TGTGCCAGCAGTAGGACAGGAGTAGGGAATTCACCCCTCCACTTT; cdr3_aa: CASSRTGVGNSPLHF
v_call: TRBV10-1; j_call: TRBJ2-5; clone_size: .; d_call: .; cdr3_nt: TGCGCCAGCAGTGACAGGTTGGGGGAGACCCAGTACTTC; cdr3_aa: CASSDRLGETQYF
v_call: TRBV6-2/TRBV6-3; j_call: TRBJ2-7; clone_size: .; d_call: .; cdr3_nt: TGTGCCAGCAGTTCGGCCTACGAGCAGTACTTC; cdr3_aa: CASSSAYEQYF
v_call: TRBV7-2; j_call: TRBJ2-3; clone_size: once; d_call: .; cdr3_nt: TGTGCCAGCAGCTTCCCTGATGGGCGGGGCCCTCCTGCGTATTTT; cdr3_aa: CASSFPDGRGPPAYF
v_call: TRBV28; j_call: TRBJ1-5; clone_size: few; d_call: .; cdr3_nt: TGTGCCAGCAGTTTACCTCAATGGGGTCAGCCCCAGCATTTT; cdr3_aa: CASSLPQWGQPQHF
v_call: TRBV5-1; j_call: TRBJ2-6; clone_size: .; d_call: TRBD2; cdr3_nt: TGCGCCAGCAGTGGACTAGCGGGGGTTCGTATTGGACCCTCTGGGGCCAACGTCCTGACTTTC; cdr3_aa: CASSGLAGVRIGPSGANVLTF
v_call: TRBV3-1/TRBV3-2; j_call: TRBJ1-2; clone_size: .; d_call: TRBD1; cdr3_nt: TGTGCCAGCAGGGGACAGGGGGTCAGCTATGGCTACACCTTC; cdr3_aa: CASRGQGVSYGYTF
v_call: TRBV6-4; j_call: TRBJ2-7; clone_size: .; d_call: TRBD1; cdr3_nt: TGTGCCAGCACCACTACGAAACAGGGGGGTTCAGGGTACGAGCAGTACTTC; cdr3_aa: CASTTTKQGGSGYEQYF
v_call: TRBV6-5; j_call: TRBJ2-7; clone_size: .; d_call: .; cdr3_nt: TGTGCCAGCAGTTTTGCCTCATCCTACGAGCAGTACTTC; cdr3_aa: CASSFASSYEQYF
v_call: TRBV27; j_call: TRBJ2-1; clone_size: .; d_call: TRBD2; cdr3_nt: TGTGCCAGCAGTTTAGGGCGGGAGGCAATCTTGGATGAGCAGTTCTTC; cdr3_aa: CASSLGREAILDEQFF
v_call: TRBV14; j_call: TRBJ1-2; clone_size: few; d_call: .; cdr3_nt: TGTGCCAGCAGCCAACACGACAGTAACTATGGCTACACCTTC; cdr3_aa: CASSQHDSNYGYTF
v_call: TRBV28; j_call: TRBJ1-5; clone_size: .; d_call: .; cdr3_nt: TGTGCCAGCAGAAAAGGACAGCATAATCAGCCCCAGCATTTT; cdr3_aa: CASRKGQHNQPQHF
v_call: TRBV7-9; j_call: TRBJ1-1; clone_size: once; d_call: .; cdr3_nt: TGTGCCAGCAGCTTAGAGGGTAGGGATGTCACTGAAGCTTTCTTT; cdr3_aa: CASSLEGRDVTEAFF
v_call: TRBV29-1; j_call: TRBJ2-7; clone_size: .; d_call: .; cdr3_nt: TGCAGCGTTGAAGACAGGTCCTACGAGCAGTACTTC; cdr3_aa: CSVEDRSYEQYF
v_call: TRBV7-9; j_call: TRBJ1-1; clone_size: once; d_call: .; cdr3_nt: TGTGCCAGCAGCTTGGGGGGGCTCCACACTGAAGCTTTCTTT; cdr3_aa: CASSLGGLHTEAFF
v_call: TRBV10-1; j_call: TRBJ2-1; clone_size: once; d_call: TRBD2; cdr3_nt: TGCGCCAGCAGTGAGGGGGGGGGTACCTTCTACAATGAGCAGTTCTTC; cdr3_aa: CASSEGGGTFYNEQFF
v_call: TRBV2; j_call: TRBJ2-2; clone_size: .; d_call: .; cdr3_nt: TGTGCCAGCAGGAGATCTTCGGGGGCGCTTATTACCGGGGAGCTGTTTTTT; cdr3_aa: CASRRSSGALITGELFF
v_call: TRBV30; j_call: TRBJ1-6; clone_size: .; d_call: .; cdr3_nt: TGTGCCTGGAGTGTATACGAGAATTCACCCCTCCACTTT; cdr3_aa: CAWSVYENSPLHF
v_call: TRBV7-7; j_call: TRBJ2-3; clone_size: .; d_call: .; cdr3_nt: TGTGCCAGCAGCTTTACAGGGGGGGCCTCAGATACGCAGTATTTT; cdr3_aa: CASSFTGGASDTQYF
v_call: TRBV5-1; j_call: TRBJ1-2; clone_size: .; d_call: .; cdr3_nt: TGCGCCAGCAGTTATGCTGGCGAAACCATGGCGGGCTACACCTTC; cdr3_aa: CASSYAGETMAGYTF